These 30 T cell receptor gamma chains originate from one sample sequenced in a study of Vδ1+ human thymocytes. Their target antigens are unknown. Findings and caveats of the study: Highly polyclonal TRG and TRD repertoires with Gaussian CDR3 length distributions appeared in thymus.

The template was reverse-transcribed extracted RNA. The CDR3 regions were amplified by multiplex PCR from V-gene primers to a constant-region primer. TCRdb re-identified clones in the multiplex PCR reads via CATT. Among under 25,000 gamma-chain clones listed, roughly 15% were seen once. The sequenced sample was Vdelta1+ gamma-delta thymocytes from the thymus. Subset here: FACS-sorted CD3+ TCRalphabeta- TCRVdelta1+ TCRVdelta2- thymocytes. The source of these receptors is a child under two years old who had congenital heart surgery.

The table lists this clone with a few counts. Additional DNA sequences in this sample encode the identical CDR3. V gene TRGV9 combines with J gene TRGJ1 or TRGJ2. CDR1 and CDR2 from the germline V gene are GITISATS and ISYDGTV (reference sequence). The CDR3 sequence is 12 residues long. V lost 3 bases, J lost 7 bases, and 6 bases stayed unmatched. The CDR3 protein is CALWEIGYKKLF. DNA of the CDR3: TGTGCCTTGTGGGAGATTGGGTATAAGAAACTCTTT.

This clone was seen a handful of times. The V call is TRGV8, the J call TRGJP2. J gave up 8 bases and V 0 bases, and 12 bases lay outside the gene matches. Per germline, CDR1 VENAVY and CDR2 YDSYNSRV. The CDR3 totals 16 residues. This CDR3 reads CATWDRSPPRDWIKTF. CDR3 bases: TGTGCCACCTGGGATAGGAGTCCCCCTCGGGATTGGATCAAGACGTTT.

In its sample, this clone was seen a few times. The rearrangement uses TRGV8 and TRGJP1. The CDR3 totals 17 residues. Germline-derived CDR1 and CDR2 are VENAVY and YDSYNSRV. Losses at the gene ends were 3 bases for V and 2 bases for J; bases not matched to a gene: 12. CDR3 residues: CATWDGDLTTTGWFKIF. In DNA form, the CDR3 reads TGTGCCACCTGGGATGGAGACTTGACGACCACTGGTTGGTTCAAGATATTT.

By sample share, this clone is medium-sized. This chain joins TRGV2 and TRGJP2. Unmatched junction bases numbered 1, after V lost 3 bases and J lost 3 bases. The germline CDR1 and CDR2 sequences are EGSNGY and YDSYNSKV. This CDR3 is 13 amino acids long. For the CDR3, the DNA is TGTGCCACCTGGGACTGTAGTGATTGGATCAAGACGTTT. It is translated as CATWDCSDWIKTF.

This chain connects TRGV4 to TRGJ1 or TRGJ2. Germline loops: CDR1 EGSTGY, CDR2 YDSYTSSV. V trimming: 6 bases; J trimming: 6 bases; junction bases outside the gene matches: 11. CDR3 size: 13 residues. CDR3 DNA: TGTGCCACCTGGAACCGTGCCTCTTATAAGAAACTCTTT. It yields the protein CATWNRASYKKLF.

Worth noting for this clone: This specimen includes other DNA sequences encoding the same CDR3. The chain carries TRGV8 and TRGJP2. Germline CDR1 is VENAVY and CDR2 is YDSYNSRV. The CDR3 totals 14 residues. The V and J ends lost 4 bases and 1 base, in that order; junction bases with no gene match: 3. The CDR3 nucleotides are TGTGCCACCTGGGACCTTAGTAGTGATTGGATCAAGACGTTT. Protein: CATWDLSSDWIKTF.

The chain combines TRGV9 with TRGJ1 or TRGJ2. V lost 0 bases and J lost 6; bases outside the gene matches: 11. CDR1 is GITISATS, CDR2 ISYDGTV, per germline (reference sequence). CDR3 length: 15 amino acids. In DNA, the CDR3 is TGTGCCTTGTGGGAGGTGCGGTCTTTTATTTATAAGAAACTCTTT. Its translation: CALWEVRSFIYKKLF.

The chain is built from TRGV9 and TRGJ1 or TRGJ2. V lost 7 bases to trimming and J lost 9 bases; unmatched junction nucleotides: 3. The CDR3 is 9 amino acids. Germline assignment: CDR1 GITISATS and CDR2 ISYDGTV (reference sequence). As DNA, the CDR3 is TGTGCCTTGTGTATTAAGAAACTCTTT. Amino acid sequence: CALCIKKLF.

Comment on this clone: The junction departs from germline at one end; a sequencing error may be responsible. This chain connects TRGV4 to TRGJ1 or TRGJ2. In germline, CDR1 is EGSTGY, CDR2 YDSYTSSV. This CDR3 comprises 15 residues. The CDR3 DNA follows: TGTGCCACCTGGAATGGAGATCGATTTATGTATAAGAAACTCTTT. This sequence encodes CATWNGDRFMYKKLF.

The sample holds a few counts of this clone. V usage is TRGV9 and J usage is TRGJ1 or TRGJ2. J was trimmed by 4 bases and V by 0 bases; bases with no gene match: 12. This CDR3 contains 16 residues. The germline CDR1 and CDR2 sequences are GITISATS and ISYDGTV (reference sequence). The CDR3 region has the DNA TGTGCCTTGTGGGAGGTGGAACCCGGGCTGTATTATAAGAAACTCTTT. Translation gives CALWEVEPGLYYKKLF.

The chain couples TRGV4 to TRGJ1 or TRGJ2. Per germline, CDR1 EGSTGY and CDR2 YDSYTSSV. After removal of 5 bases from V and 10 bases from J, the junction contained 14 bases not matched to a gene. The length of the CDR3 is 13 residues. The CDR3 loop reads CATWAPPKVKKLF. DNA of the CDR3: TGTGCCACCTGGGCCCCCCCGAAGGTGAAGAAACTCTTT.

The J gene is TRGJP1, the V gene TRGV8. This CDR3 is 13 amino acids long. Trimming took 6 bases from V and 1 from J; bases not matched to a gene: 2. Germline-derived CDR1 and CDR2 are VENAVY and YDSYNSRV. CDR3 in DNA: TGTGCCACCTGGCTTACCACTGGTTGGTTCAAGATATTT. This encodes CATWLTTGWFKIF.

As for this clone: Other DNA sequences from this sample encode an identical CDR3 as well. This rearrangement joins TRGV8 to TRGJ1 or TRGJ2. The V segment lost 2 bases and the J segment 3 bases; nucleotides outside the gene matches: 4. The CDR3 has 13 residues. Per the germline V gene, CDR1 is VENAVY and CDR2 is YDSYNSRV. CDR3 bases: TGTGCCACCTGGGATACGGGTTATTATAAGAAACTCTTT. This gives the protein CATWDTGYYKKLF.

The chain couples TRGV5 to TRGJP2. The J segment lost 7 bases and the V segment lost 3 bases, leaving 5 bases of the junction unmatched. Germline V gene lookup returns CDR1 VINAFY and CDR2 YDVSNSKD. This CDR3 is built from 13 residues. In nucleotides, the CDR3 is TGTGCCACCTGGGACCGTTTTGATTGGATCAAGACGTTT. It codes for CATWDRFDWIKTF.

The genes are TRGV4 and TRGJ1 or TRGJ2. The ends lost 4 bases at V and 8 bases at J; junction bases unmatched: 5. CDR1 is EGSTGY, CDR2 YDSYTSSV, per germline. The length of the CDR3 is 11 residues. This CDR3 reads CATWEENKKLF. The DNA of the CDR3 is TGTGCCACCTGGGAGGAGAATAAGAAACTCTTT.

The J gene is TRGJ1 or TRGJ2, the V gene TRGV4. Germline CDR1 EGSTGY, CDR2 YDSYTSSV. V shed 5 bases, J shed 0 bases, and the junction held 4 bases outside the gene matches. This CDR3 has 13 residues. In DNA form, the CDR3 reads TGTGCCACCTGGGTGTGGAATTATTATAAGAAACTCTTT. Protein: CATWVWNYYKKLF.

This clone has a handful of counts. The same CDR3 is also encoded by other DNA sequences in this sample. The chain carries TRGV9 and TRGJ1 or TRGJ2. J gave up 7 bases and V 3 bases, and 6 bases lay outside the gene matches. From germline, CDR1 is GITISATS and CDR2 ISYDGTV (reference sequence). There are 12 residues in the CDR3. The CDR3 bases are TGTGCCTTGTGGGAGCTGGGCTATAAGAAACTCTTT. It encodes CALWELGYKKLF.

This clone was seen only a few times. The chain couples TRGV8 to TRGJP1. CDR3 length equals 15 residues. CDR1 is VENAVY, CDR2 YDSYNSRV, per germline. The junction had 8 bases not matched to a gene; V was cut back by 2 bases and J by 5 bases. The CDR3 reads CATWDIIRTGWFKIF. The CDR3 nucleotides are TGTGCCACCTGGGATATAATACGGACTGGTTGGTTCAAGATATTT.

The chain couples TRGV3 to TRGJ1 or TRGJ2. Per germline, CDR1 VTNTFY and CDR2 YDVSTARD (reference sequence). This CDR3 spans 14 amino acids. The V segment lost 0 bases and the J segment 2 bases; nucleotides outside the gene matches: 4. The CDR3, as DNA: TGTGCCACCTGGGACAGGCCATATTATTATAAGAAACTCTTT. Its protein is CATWDRPYYYKKLF.

This chain uses TRGV9 with TRGJ1 or TRGJ2. The germline V gene encodes CDR1 GITISATS and CDR2 ISYDGTV (reference sequence). V lost 7 bases to trimming and J lost 4 bases; unmatched junction nucleotides: 4. This CDR3 has 11 amino acids. This CDR3 is CALCPYYKKLF. The CDR3 DNA reads TGTGCCTTGTGTCCATATTATAAGAAACTCTTT.

This clone was seen a few times. V gene TRGV4 combines with J gene TRGJ1 or TRGJ2. CDR1 EGSTGY and CDR2 YDSYTSSV come from the germline V gene. The CDR3 runs 11 residues. V trimming: 8 bases; J trimming: 3 bases; junction bases outside the gene matches: 4. This CDR3 reads CATSLYYKKLF. The CDR3 bases are TGTGCCACCTCCCTTTATTATAAGAAACTCTTT.

This clone was counted between two and nine times. The gene calls are TRGV8 and TRGJ1 or TRGJ2. Germline CDR1 is VENAVY and CDR2 is YDSYNSRV. CDR3 length: 14 amino acids. The V segment lost 1 base and the J segment 4 bases; nucleotides outside the gene matches: 7. CDR3 nucleotide sequence: TGTGCCACCTGGGATAGTCGAGAATATTATAAGAAACTCTTT. Its translation: CATWDSREYYKKLF.

This clone came up a few times. The identical CDR3 is also encoded by other nucleotide sequences in the sample. The chain couples TRGV5 to TRGJ1 or TRGJ2. Germline CDR1 VINAFY, CDR2 YDVSNSKD. J was trimmed by 0 bases and V by 2 bases; bases with no gene match: 4. The CDR3 extends over 14 amino acids. The CDR3, as DNA: TGTGCCACCTGGGACACATCGAATTATTATAAGAAACTCTTT. Protein product: CATWDTSNYYKKLF.

A few counts support this clone. The rearrangement uses TRGV5 and TRGJ1 or TRGJ2. The V gene's germline CDR1 is VINAFY and CDR2 YDVSNSKD. This CDR3 is built from 11 residues. The trim removed 0 bases at V and 12 bases at J, leaving 5 bases unmatched. The CDR3 DNA reads as TGTGCCACCTGGGACAGGTGTGGGAAACTCTTT. Protein product: CATWDRCGKLF.

This clone has just a few counts. V gene TRGV4 combines with J gene TRGJ1 or TRGJ2. There are 12 residues in the CDR3. V lost 5 bases, J lost 15 bases, and 16 bases stayed unmatched. Germline CDR1 reads EGSTGY; CDR2 reads YDSYTSSV. DNA of the CDR3: TGTGCCACCTGGGCCTCCCGGTCAGGAATACTCTTT. Translating gives CATWASRSGILF.

This chain connects TRGV9 to TRGJ1 or TRGJ2. This CDR3 region has 12 residues. V gave up 0 bases and J gave up 11 bases; unmatched junction bases: 7. Germline CDR1 reads GITISATS; CDR2 reads ISYDGTV (reference sequence). The CDR3 region is CALWEVQGEKLF. As DNA, the CDR3 is TGTGCCTTGTGGGAGGTGCAAGGCGAGAAACTCTTT.

Concerning this clone itself: The sample carries other DNA sequences with the same CDR3. This chain joins TRGV5 and TRGJP2. The J segment lost 3 bases and the V segment lost 0 bases, leaving 7 bases of the junction unmatched. The CDR3 has 16 residues. Germline-derived CDR1 and CDR2 are VINAFY and YDVSNSKD. This CDR3 is CATWDRPRGSDWIKTF. As DNA, the CDR3 is TGTGCCACCTGGGACAGGCCGAGGGGTAGTGATTGGATCAAGACGTTT.

This sequence joins TRGV9 and TRGJP. The CDR3 has 17 amino acids. CDR1 GITISATS and CDR2 ISYDGTV come from the germline V gene (reference sequence). Germline trimming cut 4 bases from V and 4 bases from J; bases unmatched to any gene: 7. The CDR3 here is CALWDPQQELGKKIKVF. DNA of the CDR3: TGTGCCTTGTGGGACCCACAACAAGAGTTGGGCAAAAAAATCAAGGTATTT.

The sample holds a few counts of this clone. TCRdb lists the protein of a much larger clone for this DNA, which differs at residue 4, so this is likely a read error; the protein given here is translated from the DNA itself. The V call is TRGV4, the J call TRGJ1 or TRGJ2. Germline lookup yields CDR1 EGSTGY and CDR2 YDSYTSSV. V dropped 8 bases and J dropped 2; count of bases not matched to a gene: 3. This CDR3 spans 11 amino acids. This CDR3 reads CATYDYYKKLF. The CDR3 DNA follows: TGTGCCACCTATGATTATTATAAGAAACTCTTT.

This clone came up a few times. The chain couples TRGV9 to TRGJP1. The CDR3 consists of 13 residues. Germline-derived CDR1 and CDR2 are GITISATS and ISYDGTV (reference sequence). With V trimmed by 0 bases and J by 9 bases, 4 bases remained unmatched. DNA for the CDR3: TGTGCCTTGTGGGAGGTGCAGAGTTGGTTCAAGATATTT. Translated, it gives CALWEVQSWFKIF.